The 6 T cell receptor beta chains presented below share a single source sample, sequenced in a study of patients and donors after allogeneic stem cell transplantation. TCRdb re-analysed the RT-PCR reads in MiXCR, keeping a single row per CDR3 protein. The sample includes more than 850,000 distinct CDR3 sequences, about a sixth seen only once; the top ten take roughly 6.4%. The sample taken for sequencing was blood, either unsorted or a sorted T cell fraction (not recorded which). Receptors were obtained from a human donor who was either an allogeneic HSCT recipient or a stem cell or donor lymphocyte infusion donor (not recorded which). It is not recorded whose cells these are; they may come from a transplant donor.

The V call is TRBV12-3 or TRBV12-4, the J call TRBJ2-3, with D perhaps matching TRBD2 (5 bases). Trimming left V 8 bases short and J 0 bases short, with 9 bases between. The CDR3 contains 13 residues. The DNA of the CDR3 is TGTGCCAGCCAAGCGGCTAGCACAGATACGCAGTATTTT. Translated, it gives CASQAASTDTQYF.

The chain recombines TRBV6-1 with TRBJ2-1, with 7 bases aligning to TRBD1. J was trimmed by 4 bases and V by 6 bases; bases with no gene match: 6. This CDR3 is built from 14 residues. CDR1 MNHNS and CDR2 SASEGT come from the germline V gene. Here the CDR3 DNA reads TGTGCCAGCAGAACGAGACAGGGTTACAATGAGCAGTTCTTC. It is translated as CASRTRQGYNEQFF.

The chain has TRBV7-9 and TRBJ1-2, with D possibly being TRBD1 (5 bases). Trimming stripped 5 bases from V and 0 bases from J, with 16 bases between. In germline, CDR1 is SEHNR, CDR2 FQNEAQ (reference sequence). The length of the CDR3 is 16 residues. In DNA form, the CDR3 reads TGTGCCAGCAGCAGAGGGACGTCGGCCCCTAACTATGGCTACACCTTC. Its translation is CASSRGTSAPNYGYTF.

This clonotype was counted a few times. The chain links TRBV5-6 to TRBJ1-1; D not certain. CDR1 is SGHDT and CDR2 is YYEEEE in the germline V gene. This CDR3 is built from 13 residues. Trimming shortened V by 0 bases and J by 3 bases, and 6 bases separated the two germline ends. CDR3 protein: CASSLGDYTEAFF. Here the CDR3 DNA reads TGTGCCAGCAGCTTGGGGGATTACACTGAAGCTTTCTTT.

V is TRBV5-1 and J is TRBJ1-1; D is perhaps TRBD1 (5 bases). V shed 4 bases and J shed 0 bases, with 13 bases lying between them. Germline V gene lookup returns CDR1 SGHRS and CDR2 YFSETQ. The CDR3 has 15 residues. CDR3 sequence (DNA): TGCGCCAGCAGCGCTAGGGGCACAATGAACACTGAAGCTTTCTTT. Encoded protein: CASSARGTMNTEAFF. Variable domain in full (rest from reference TRBV5-1 and TRBJ1-1): KAGVTQTPRYLIKTRGQQVTLSCSPISGHRSVSWYQQTPGQGLQFLFEYFSETQRNKGNFPGRFSGRQFSNSRSEMNVSTLELGDSALYLCASSARGTMNTEAFFGQGTRLTVV.

The CDR3 is CASSSSDGLPYEQYF. The CDR3 DNA reads TGTGCCAGCAGTTCCTCGGACGGGTTACCCTACGAGCAGTACTTC. The J gene is TRBJ2-7, the V gene TRBV6-5; D is undetermined. V shed 4 bases and J shed 2 bases, with 15 bases lying between them. Germline CDR1 reads MNHEY; CDR2 reads SVGAGI. The CDR3 runs 15 residues.